This T cell receptor beta chain was profiled in a study of identifying expanded T cells in peripheral blood. The repertoire was sequenced with immunoSEQ multiplex PCR; TCRdb's copy has only in-frame clones and lacks some. The sample gives approximately 86,000 clones, approximately 84% of which show up once; roughly 4.4% is in the top ten. Healthy donors had no documented immune events, such as infections, while sampled. This clone was counted once. This TCR derives from a person between 18 and 75 years old in good health. Material for sequencing was blood.

The CDR3 loop is CASSLRGQGGGKTQYF. Written as DNA, the CDR3 is TGTGCCAGCAGCTTGAGGGGACAGGGAGGAGGAAAGACCCAGTACTTC. J is TRBJ2-5 and V is TRBV5-8, with 9 bases that match TRBD1. Germline loops: CDR1 SGHTS, CDR2 YDEGEE. The CDR3 covers 16 residues. V dropped 1 base and J dropped 6; count of bases not matched to a gene: 10.